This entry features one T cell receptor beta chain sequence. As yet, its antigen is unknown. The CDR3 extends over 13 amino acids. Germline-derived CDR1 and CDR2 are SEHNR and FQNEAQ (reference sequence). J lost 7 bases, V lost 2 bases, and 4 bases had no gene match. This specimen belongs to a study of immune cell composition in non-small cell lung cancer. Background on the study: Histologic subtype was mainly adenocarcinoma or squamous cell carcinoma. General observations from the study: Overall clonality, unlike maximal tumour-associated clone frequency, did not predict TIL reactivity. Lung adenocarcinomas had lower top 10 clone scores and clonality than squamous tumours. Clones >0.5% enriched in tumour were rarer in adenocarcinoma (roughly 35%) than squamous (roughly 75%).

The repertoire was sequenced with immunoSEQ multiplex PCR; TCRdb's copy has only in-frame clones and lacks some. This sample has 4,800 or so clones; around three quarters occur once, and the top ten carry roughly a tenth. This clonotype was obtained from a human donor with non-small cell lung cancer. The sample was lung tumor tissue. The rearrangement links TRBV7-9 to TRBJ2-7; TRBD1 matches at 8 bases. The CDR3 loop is CASSLQGAGEQYF. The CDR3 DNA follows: TGTGCCAGCAGCTTACAGGGGGCAGGGGAGCAGTACTTC.